This T cell receptor (beta chain) was identified during a study of cytomegalovirus exposure and HLA in healthy donors. Study-wide context: As released early, the data held some 80 million unique TCRs from HLA-typed donors. General study findings and limits: In a later analysis, specific HLA alleles were associated with 15,000 to 20,000 TCR beta sequences at a 0.05 false discovery rate.

The CDR3 totals 16 residues. The germline gives CDR1 MGHDK, CDR2 SYGVNS. V lost 2 bases and J 0 bases, leaving 13 bases between the germline ends. On this clone itself: The antigen is undetermined.

PCR employed 60 Vbeta and 13 Jbeta primers. Clones were sequenced by immunoSEQ multiplex PCR, and TCRdb holds only the in-frame ones, with some missing. This table has about 97,000 clones, 85% appearing once. Sequenced input: PBMCs. V is TRBV25-1 and J is TRBJ1-1, with D possibly TRBD1 on 6 matching bases. This receptor was obtained from a man under 40 in good health and CMV-seronegative. CDR3 nucleotides: TGTGCCAGCAGTGAAATAGGACAGCCTATGAACACTGAAGCTTTCTTT. Amino acid sequence: CASSEIGQPMNTEAFF. The whole variable domain, remainder taken from reference TRBV25-1 and TRBJ1-1, is EADIYQTPRYLVIGTGKKITLECSQTMGHDKMYWYQQDPGMELHLIHYSYGVNSTEKGDLSSESTVSRIRTEHFPLTLESARPSHTSQYLCASSEIGQPMNTEAFFGQGTRLTVV.